A single sample is the source of the 11 T cell receptor beta chains below, sequenced in a study of regulatory T cells in long-lasting Graves disease. Time point: newly diagnosed GD, antithyroid drugs for less than 3 months. From RNA extracted from PBMCs, the TCR library was made. CDR3 regions were amplified by Arm-PCR using iRepertoire HTBI primers to build TCR beta libraries. TCRdb reprocessed the multiplex PCR reads with MiXCR, giving one entry per CDR3 protein. There are just over 600,000 distinct CDR3 sequences in the sample; roughly 15% occur only once, and about 18% lies in the top ten. The data were also submitted as part of a second study, on T cells in Graves' hyperthyroidism and ophthalmopathy.

This sample comprised peripheral blood mononuclear cells (PBMCs), obtained at new diagnosis, from a patient treated with antithyroid drugs. All receptors derive from a woman aged 25 to 39 with Graves disease.

This clonotype appeared a few times. The V and J genes are TRBV5-1 and TRBJ2-3; tentative D call: TRBD2 (6 bases). Germline CDR1 and CDR2: SGHRS and YFSETQ. Trimming took 3 bases from V and 2 from J, leaving 13 bases between them. This CDR3 comprises 15 residues. The CDR3 loop is CASSWVGGDTDTQYF. CDR3 in DNA: TGCGCCAGCAGCTGGGTCGGAGGGGACACAGATACGCAGTATTTT.

The table lists this clonotype with many counts. The rearrangement links TRBV19 to TRBJ1-1; D is unresolved. The CDR3 runs to 14 residues. Trimming took 0 bases from V and 6 from J, leaving 11 bases between them. Germline lookup yields CDR1 LNHDA and CDR2 SQIVND (reference sequence). CDR3 region: CASSIDRGPSEAFF. CDR3 coding DNA: TGTGCCAGTAGTATAGATCGAGGGCCCTCTGAAGCTTTCTTT. The whole variable domain, remainder taken from reference TRBV19 and TRBJ1-1, is DGGITQSPKYLFRKEGQNVTLSCEQNLNHDAMYWYRQDPGQGLRLIYYSQIVNDFQKGDIAEGYSVSREKKESFPLTVTSAQKNPTAFYLCASSIDRGPSEAFFGQGTRLTVV.

This clonotype came up many times. The V gene is TRBV12-3 or TRBV12-4, the J gene TRBJ2-7; 11 nucleotides line up with TRBD2. The V segment lost 3 bases and the J segment 2 bases; nucleotides outside the gene matches: 12. The CDR3 totals 18 residues. CDR3 DNA sequence: TGTGCCAGCAGTTTGCGGCTAGCGGGAGGAACTCAAACCTACGAGCAGTACTTC. Translated: CASSLRLAGGTQTYEQYF.

This clonotype has more than one count but fewer than ten. V usage is TRBV2 and J usage is TRBJ2-5; D is unclear. The CDR3 is 13 residues long. The V end was cut by 7 bases, the J end by 4 bases, with 13 bases between. The germline V gene has CDR1 SNHLY and CDR2 FYNNEI. CDR3 bases: TGTGCCAGCAAAACACTAATGGGAGAGACCCAGTACTTC. Its translation: CASKTLMGETQYF.

Comments on this clonotype: A far larger clone is a single base away, which makes a read error likely. The conserved phenylalanine or tryptophan is not found at the CDR3 terminus, so this likely reflects a read error. The chain links TRBV11-2 to TRBJ1-1; 8 bases map to TRBD1. The trim removed 5 bases at V and 3 bases at J, leaving 2 bases unmatched. This CDR3 spans 13 amino acids. Germline-derived CDR1 and CDR2 are SGHAT and FQNNGV. CDR3 sequence: CASSQDRDTEAFL. CDR3 nucleotide sequence: TGTGCCAGCAGCCAGGACAGGGACACTGAAGCTTTCCTT.

This rearrangement joins TRBV10-3 to TRBJ2-3; TRBD2 aligns across 12 bases. V lost 5 bases and J lost 1; bases outside the gene matches: 1. CDR3 length: 15 residues. Germline CDR1 ENHRY, CDR2 SYGVKD. The CDR3 DNA is TGTGCCATCAGTCGACTAGCGGGAGGCACAGATACGCAGTATTTT. The encoded protein is CAISRLAGGTDTQYF.

The chain combines TRBV4-2 with TRBJ1-2, with D perhaps TRBD1 (6 bases). V lost 0 bases, J lost 6 bases, and 11 bases lay in between. Germline CDR1 and CDR2: LGHNA and YNFKEQ. This CDR3 spans 14 amino acids. CDR3 nucleotide sequence: TGTGCCAGCAGCCAAGATCCAGGGGAGGATGGCTACACCTTC. Its protein product is CASSQDPGEDGYTF.

The rearrangement links TRBV29-1 to TRBJ2-2; D may be TRBD1 (5 bases). Germline CDR1 reads SQVTM; CDR2 reads ANQGSEA. CDR3 length equals 14 residues. V was trimmed by 7 bases and J by 2 bases, leaving 14 bases between them. CDR3 loop: CSALRGRNTGELFF. For the CDR3, the DNA is TGCAGCGCCTTAAGGGGCCGAAACACCGGGGAGCTGTTTTTT.

The sample holds a few counts of this clonotype. The gene calls are TRBV19 and TRBJ2-1, with 7 nucleotides matching TRBD1. The V segment lost 4 bases and the J segment 2 bases; nucleotides outside the gene matches: 8. CDR3 length: 16 amino acids. Germline V lookup: CDR1 LNHDA, CDR2 SQIVND (reference sequence). Written as DNA, the CDR3 is TGTGCCAGTAGTAAGGGGGCGACGACCCCCTACAATGAGCAGTTCTTC. Protein: CASSKGATTPYNEQFF.

V is TRBV7-2 and J is TRBJ2-1, with 11 positions matching TRBD2. CDR1 and CDR2 from the germline V gene are SGHTA and FQGNSA. CDR3 size: 17 residues. The junction had 11 bases not matched to a gene; V was cut back by 5 bases and J by 5 bases. For the CDR3, the DNA is TGTGCCAGCAGCGTAGGCCGGGGGACTAGCGGACACAATGAGCAGTTCTTC. It encodes CASSVGRGTSGHNEQFF.

This clonotype was recorded at least ten times. J is TRBJ2-5 and V is TRBV7-2; the match to TRBD2 covers 16 bases. Per germline, CDR1 SGHTA and CDR2 FQGNSA. V lost 5 bases and J lost 7; bases outside the gene matches: 7. CDR3 length: 16 residues. The CDR3 protein is CASSKGTSGRALTQYF. The CDR3 DNA is TGTGCCAGCAGCAAGGGGACTAGCGGGAGGGCTTTGACCCAGTACTTC.